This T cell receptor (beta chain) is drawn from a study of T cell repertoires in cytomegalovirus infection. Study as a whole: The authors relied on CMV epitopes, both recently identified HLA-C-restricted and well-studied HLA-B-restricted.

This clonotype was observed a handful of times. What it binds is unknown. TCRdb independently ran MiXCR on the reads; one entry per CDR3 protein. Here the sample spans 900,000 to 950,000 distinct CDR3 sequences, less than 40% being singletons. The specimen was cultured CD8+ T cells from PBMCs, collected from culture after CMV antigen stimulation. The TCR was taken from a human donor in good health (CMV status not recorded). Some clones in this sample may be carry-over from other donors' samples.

CDR3 sequence: CASSDRQGSNIQYF. The DNA for the CDR3 is TGCGCCAGCAGCGACCGACAGGGGTCGAACATTCAGTACTTC. The chain is built from TRBV4-1 and TRBJ2-4; the match to TRBD1 covers 8 bases. V was clipped by 5 bases and J by 7 bases; unmatched bases: 7. From germline, CDR1 is MGHRA and CDR2 YSYEKL. CDR3 size: 14 residues.